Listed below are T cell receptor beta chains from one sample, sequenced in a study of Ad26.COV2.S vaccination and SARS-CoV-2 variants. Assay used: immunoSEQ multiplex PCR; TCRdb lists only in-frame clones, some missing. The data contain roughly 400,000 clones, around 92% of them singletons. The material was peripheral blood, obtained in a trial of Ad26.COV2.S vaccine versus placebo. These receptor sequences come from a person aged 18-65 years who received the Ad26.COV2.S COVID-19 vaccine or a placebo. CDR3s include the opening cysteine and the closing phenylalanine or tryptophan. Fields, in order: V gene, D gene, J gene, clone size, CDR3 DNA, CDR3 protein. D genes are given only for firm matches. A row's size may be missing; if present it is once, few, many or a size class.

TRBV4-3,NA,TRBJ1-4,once,TGCGCCAGCAGCTCCCGAGGGCAAGGTGAAAAACTGTTTTTT,CASSSRGQGEKLFF
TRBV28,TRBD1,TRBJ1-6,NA,TGTGCCAGCAGTTTCGGGACAGTTGATTTCTATAATTCACCCCTCCACTTT,CASSFGTVDFYNSPLHF
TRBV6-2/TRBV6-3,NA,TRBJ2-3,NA,TGTGCCAGCAGTTCCTACCGGACAGATACGCAGTATTTT,CASSSYRTDTQYF
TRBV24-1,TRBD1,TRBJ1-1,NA,TGTGCCACCAGACCGACAGGGAGGAACACTGAAGCTTTCTTT,CATRPTGRNTEAFF
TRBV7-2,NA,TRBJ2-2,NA,TGTGCCAGCAGCCCACCCGACCTGGGGGAGCTGTTTTTT,CASSPPDLGELFF
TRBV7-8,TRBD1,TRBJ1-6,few,TGTGCCAGCAGCTTAGGGTTCCTGGGACAGGGAGTTTATTCACCCCTCCACTTT,CASSLGFLGQGVYSPLHF
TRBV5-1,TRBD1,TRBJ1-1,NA,TGCGCCAGCAGCTTGAGGACAGGGCAAGCCACTGAAGCTTTCTTT,CASSLRTGQATEAFF
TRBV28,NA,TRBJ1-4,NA,TGTGCCAGCAGTTTTATGGGGTTTGAAAAACTGTTTTTT,CASSFMGFEKLFF
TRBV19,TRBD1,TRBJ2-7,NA,TGTGCCAGTACCTTTAGTAACAGGGGTTCCTACGAGCAGTACTTC,CASTFSNRGSYEQYF
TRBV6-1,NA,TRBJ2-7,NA,TGTGCCAGCAGTGTTTACTCCGGGACACCAAGCTCCTACGAGCAGTACTTC,CASSVYSGTPSSYEQYF
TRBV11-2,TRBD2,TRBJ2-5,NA,TGTGCCAGCAGCAAGGGGACTAGCGGGGAAGTAGCGGAGACCCAGTACTTC,CASSKGTSGEVAETQYF
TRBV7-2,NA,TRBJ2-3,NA,TGTGCCAGCAGCTCCGGGGGAGGCACAGATACGCAGTATTTT,CASSSGGGTDTQYF
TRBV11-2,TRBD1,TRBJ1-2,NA,TGTGCCAGCAGCTCTCTTTTGGACAGGGATGGCTACACCTTC,CASSSLLDRDGYTF
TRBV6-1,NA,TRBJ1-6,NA,TGTGCCAGCAGTGAATTTGGGGCGGATAATTCACCCCTCCACTTT,CASSEFGADNSPLHF
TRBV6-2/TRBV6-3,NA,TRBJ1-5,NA,TGTGCCAGCAGCGGTCAGGCGGGGCACTACAGCAATCAGCCCCAGCATTTT,CASSGQAGHYSNQPQHF
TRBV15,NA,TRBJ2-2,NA,TGTGCGATAACGCGACACCTAACCAACACCGGGGAGCTGTTTTTT,CAITRHLTNTGELFF
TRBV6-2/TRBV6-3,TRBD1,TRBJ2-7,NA,TGTGCCAGCAGTCGTAATTTCGACAGGGGGAGCTCCTACGAGCAGTACTTC,CASSRNFDRGSSYEQYF
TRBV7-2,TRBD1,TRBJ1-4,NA,TGTGCCAGCAGCTTAGCGGGGACAGTGTCTAATGAAAAACTGTTTTTT,CASSLAGTVSNEKLFF
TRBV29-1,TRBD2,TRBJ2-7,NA,TGCAGCGTTGCTGGACTAGCTGAAGCCTACGAGCAGTACTTC,CSVAGLAEAYEQYF
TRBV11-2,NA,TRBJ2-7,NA,TGTGCCAGCAGCTTCCTCCAGGGCCACGAGCAGTACTTC,CASSFLQGHEQYF
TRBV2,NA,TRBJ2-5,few,TGTGCCAGCAGCCCGGGGTGGAGCCAAGAGACCCAGTACTTC,CASSPGWSQETQYF
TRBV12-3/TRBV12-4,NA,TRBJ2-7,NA,TGTGCCAGCAACGAAACACTCTACGAGCAGTACTTC,CASNETLYEQYF
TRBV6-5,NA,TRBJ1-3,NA,TGTGCCAGCAGCCAGACACGGAGTGGAAACACCATATATTTT,CASSQTRSGNTIYF
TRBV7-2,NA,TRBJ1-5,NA,TGTGCCAGCAGCTTAGCGCCGAGCAATCAGCCCCAGCATTTT,CASSLAPSNQPQHF
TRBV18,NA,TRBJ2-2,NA,TGTGCCAGCTCACCAAGACGGGAGCAACTCAACACCGGGGAGCTGTTTTTT,CASSPRREQLNTGELFF
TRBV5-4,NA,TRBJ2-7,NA,TGTGCCAGCAGCTTGGCCGGGGGAGAGGCCTACGAGCAGTACTTC,CASSLAGGEAYEQYF
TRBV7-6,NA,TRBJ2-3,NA,TGTGCCAGCAGCTTGGAGGCGGGCCCCACAGATACGCAGTATTTT,CASSLEAGPTDTQYF
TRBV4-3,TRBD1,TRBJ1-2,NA,TGCGCCAGCAGCCAAGTCCACAGGGGAGTGAACTATGGCTACACCTTC,CASSQVHRGVNYGYTF
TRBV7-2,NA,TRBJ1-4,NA,TGTGCCAGCAGCCATCAGACAGGCCGGTACCCTGAAAAACTGTTTTTT,CASSHQTGRYPEKLFF
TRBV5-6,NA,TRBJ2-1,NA,TGTGCCAGCAGCTTTGCGACCTACAATGAGCAGTTCTTC,CASSFATYNEQFF
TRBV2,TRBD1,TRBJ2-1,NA,TGTGCCAGCAGATTACCGGGGACAGGCTCCTACAATGAGCAGTTCTTC,CASRLPGTGSYNEQFF
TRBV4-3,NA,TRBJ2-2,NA,TGCGCCAGCAGCCCGTCTTCGCCCGTCAACACCGGGGAGCTGTTTTTT,CASSPSSPVNTGELFF
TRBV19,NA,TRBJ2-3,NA,TGTGCCAGTAGTATCGCGGGGATCACAGATACGCAGTATTTT,CASSIAGITDTQYF
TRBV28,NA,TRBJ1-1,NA,TGTGCCAGCAGCTCTACAGGGCCGAACACTGAAGCTTTCTTT,CASSSTGPNTEAFF
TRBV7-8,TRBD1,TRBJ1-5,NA,TGTGCCAGCAGCCATAGGGACAGGATTTTTTATAGCAATCAGCCCCAGCATTTT,CASSHRDRIFYSNQPQHF
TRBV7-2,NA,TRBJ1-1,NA,TGTGCCAGCAGCCCGTTGTATCTCACCCAAAACATGAACACTGAAGCTTTCTTT,CASSPLYLTQNMNTEAFF
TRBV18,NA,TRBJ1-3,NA,TGTGCCAGCTCACCACCTACACCTGGAAACACCATATATTTT,CASSPPTPGNTIYF
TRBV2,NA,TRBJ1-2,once,TGTGCCAGCAGTAACAGCGCCTACTACTATGGCTACACCTTC,CASSNSAYYYGYTF
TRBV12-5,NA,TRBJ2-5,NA,TGTGCTAGTGGTTCTGGGGGCAGGGAGACCCAGTACTTC,CASGSGGRETQYF
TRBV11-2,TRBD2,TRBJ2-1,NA,TGTGCCAGCACCTCCGGGGGGGCCAGGAATGAGCAGTTCTTC,CASTSGGARNEQFF
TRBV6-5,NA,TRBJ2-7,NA,TGTGCCAGCCATAGGGACGGGGGAGCCTACGAGCAGTACTTC,CASHRDGGAYEQYF
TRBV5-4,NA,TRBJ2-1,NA,TGTGCCAGCAGCCGGACAGAACTTCAGCAGTTCTTC,CASSRTELQQFF
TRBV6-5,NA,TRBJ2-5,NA,TGTGCCAGCAGACAACTGTTGGGGGGTCAGACCCAGTACTTC,CASRQLLGGQTQYF
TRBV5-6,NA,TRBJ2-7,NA,TGTGCCAGCAGTTCGGAGAGCTCCTACGAGCAGTACTTC,CASSSESSYEQYF
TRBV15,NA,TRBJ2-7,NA,TGTGCCACCAGCAAGAGGTACCACGAGCAGTACTTC,CATSKRYHEQYF
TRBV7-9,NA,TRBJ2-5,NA,TGTGCCAGCAGCCCGGGAGACAAAAACCAAGAGACCCAGTACTTC,CASSPGDKNQETQYF
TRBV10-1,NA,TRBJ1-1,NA,TGCGCCAGCAGTGGGGGGTTCACTGAAGCTTTCTTT,CASSGGFTEAFF
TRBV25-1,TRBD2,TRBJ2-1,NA,TGTGCCAGCAGTGATGGGAGCGGGGGAAACAATGAGCAGTTCTTC,CASSDGSGGNNEQFF
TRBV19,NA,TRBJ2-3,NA,TGTGCCAGTAGTCGGCTCAGCACAGATACGCAGTATTTT,CASSRLSTDTQYF